This T cell receptor (beta chain) was obtained from a study of response to subunit inactivated influenza vaccine. Notes on the study in general: T cells newly recruited by each seasonal influenza vaccination are few, the authors suggested.

Each CDR3 protein gets one entry after TCRdb re-called the RT-PCR reads with MiXCR. The sample has 530,000 or so distinct CDR3 sequences, 14% seen once; the top ten hold over 8.5%. Germline V CDR1 and CDR2: SGHNT, YYREEE (reference sequence). V lost 5 bases and J lost 0, with 16 bases in between. The CDR3 contains 16 residues. The table lists this clonotype with a few counts. What it binds is unknown. V and J are TRBV5-4 and TRBJ2-3, with a weak D call TRBD1 (6 bases). This specimen consisted of PBMCs from blood, obtained about 11 days after vaccination. This receptor was taken from a man aged 45-65 years who received an inactivated influenza vaccine. CDR3 residues: CASRRAGTYSTDTQYF. The CDR3 region has the DNA TGTGCCAGCAGGCGAGCCGGGACATATAGCACAGATACGCAGTATTTT.